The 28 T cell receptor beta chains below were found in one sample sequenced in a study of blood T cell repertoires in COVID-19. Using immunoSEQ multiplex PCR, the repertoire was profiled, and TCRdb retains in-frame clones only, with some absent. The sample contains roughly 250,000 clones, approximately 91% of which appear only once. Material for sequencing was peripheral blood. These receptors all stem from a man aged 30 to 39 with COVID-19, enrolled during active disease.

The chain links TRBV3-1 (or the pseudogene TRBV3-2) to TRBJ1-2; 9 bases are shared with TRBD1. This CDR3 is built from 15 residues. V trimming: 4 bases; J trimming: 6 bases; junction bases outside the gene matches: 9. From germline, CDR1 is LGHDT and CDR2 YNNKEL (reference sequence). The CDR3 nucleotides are TGTGCCAGCAGCCCTAGAACAGGGGGCGGGGATGGCTACACCTTC. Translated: CASSPRTGGGDGYTF.

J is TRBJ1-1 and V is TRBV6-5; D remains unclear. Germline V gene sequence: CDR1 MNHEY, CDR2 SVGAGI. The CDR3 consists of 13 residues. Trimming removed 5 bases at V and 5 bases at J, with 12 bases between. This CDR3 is CASSIGRGTEAFF. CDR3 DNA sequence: TGTGCCAGCAGTATAGGACGAGGGACTGAAGCTTTCTTT.

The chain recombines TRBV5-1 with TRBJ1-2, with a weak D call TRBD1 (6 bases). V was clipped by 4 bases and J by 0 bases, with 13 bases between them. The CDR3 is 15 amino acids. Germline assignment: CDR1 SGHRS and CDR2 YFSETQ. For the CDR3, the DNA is TGCGCCAGCAGCGCGGACAGCACCGCTAACTATGGCTACACCTTC. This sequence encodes CASSADSTANYGYTF.

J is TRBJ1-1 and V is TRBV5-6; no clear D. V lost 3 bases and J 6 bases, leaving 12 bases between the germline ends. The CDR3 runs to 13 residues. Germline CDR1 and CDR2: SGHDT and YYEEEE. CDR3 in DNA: TGTGCCAGCAGCTCCCCATCGGTACCTGAAGCTTTCTTT. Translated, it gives CASSSPSVPEAFF.

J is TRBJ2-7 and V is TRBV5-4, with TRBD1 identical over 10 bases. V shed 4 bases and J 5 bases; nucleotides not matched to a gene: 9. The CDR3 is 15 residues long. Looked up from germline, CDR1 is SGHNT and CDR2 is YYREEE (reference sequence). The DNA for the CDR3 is TGTGCCAGCAGCCAACCGGGACAGGGGCGGCACGAGCAGTACTTC. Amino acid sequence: CASSQPGQGRHEQYF.

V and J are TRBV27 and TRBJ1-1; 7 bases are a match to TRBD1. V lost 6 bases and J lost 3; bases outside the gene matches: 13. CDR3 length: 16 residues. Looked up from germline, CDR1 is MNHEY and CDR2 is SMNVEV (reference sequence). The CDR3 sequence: CASRPGGRWGDTEAFF. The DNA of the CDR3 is TGTGCCAGCAGACCAGGGGGAAGGTGGGGGGACACTGAAGCTTTCTTT.

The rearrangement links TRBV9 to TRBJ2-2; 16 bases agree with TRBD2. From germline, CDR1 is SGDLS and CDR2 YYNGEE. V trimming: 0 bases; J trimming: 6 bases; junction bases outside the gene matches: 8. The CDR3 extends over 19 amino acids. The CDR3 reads CASSVGSGTSGGAAGELFF. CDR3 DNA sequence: TGTGCCAGCAGCGTAGGGTCCGGGACTAGCGGGGGGGCCGCCGGGGAGCTGTTTTTT.

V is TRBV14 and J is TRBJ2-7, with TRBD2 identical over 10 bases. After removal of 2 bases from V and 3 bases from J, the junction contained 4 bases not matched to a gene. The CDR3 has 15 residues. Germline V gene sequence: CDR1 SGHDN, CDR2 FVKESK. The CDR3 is CASSQQLAGHYEQYF. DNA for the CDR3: TGTGCCAGCAGCCAACAACTAGCGGGGCACTACGAGCAGTACTTC.

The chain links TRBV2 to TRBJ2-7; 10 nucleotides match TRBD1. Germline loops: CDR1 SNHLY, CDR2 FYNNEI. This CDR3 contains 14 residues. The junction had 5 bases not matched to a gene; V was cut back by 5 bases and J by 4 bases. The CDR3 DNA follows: TGTGCCAGCAGTCCTGACAGGGGGCATTACGAGCAGTACTTC. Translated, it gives CASSPDRGHYEQYF.

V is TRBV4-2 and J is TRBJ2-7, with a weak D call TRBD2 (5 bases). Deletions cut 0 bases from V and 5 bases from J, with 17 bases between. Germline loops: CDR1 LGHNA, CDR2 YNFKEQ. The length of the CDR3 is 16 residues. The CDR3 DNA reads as TGTGCCAGCAGCCAAGATGCAGGACCGGGGAGTAACGAGCAGTACTTC. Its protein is CASSQDAGPGSNEQYF.

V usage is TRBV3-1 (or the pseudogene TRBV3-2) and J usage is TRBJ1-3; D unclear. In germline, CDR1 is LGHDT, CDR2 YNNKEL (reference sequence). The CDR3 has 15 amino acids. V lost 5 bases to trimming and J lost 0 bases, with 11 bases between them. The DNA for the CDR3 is TGTGCCAGCAGCATAGCCGCGATCTCTGGAAACACCATATATTTT. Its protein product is CASSIAAISGNTIYF.

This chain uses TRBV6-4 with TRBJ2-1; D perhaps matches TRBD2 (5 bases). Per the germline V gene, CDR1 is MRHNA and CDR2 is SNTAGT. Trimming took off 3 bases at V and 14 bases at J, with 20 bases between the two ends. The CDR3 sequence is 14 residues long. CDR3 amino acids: CASSENLWAEREFF. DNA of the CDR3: TGTGCCAGCAGTGAAAATTTGTGGGCCGAGAGGGAGTTCTTC.

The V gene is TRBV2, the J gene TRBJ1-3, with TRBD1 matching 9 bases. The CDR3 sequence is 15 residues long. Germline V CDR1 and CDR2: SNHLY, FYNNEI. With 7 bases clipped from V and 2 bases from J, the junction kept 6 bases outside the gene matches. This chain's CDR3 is CASKIDRGTGNTIYF. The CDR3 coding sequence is TGTGCCAGCAAGATCGACAGGGGGACTGGAAACACCATATATTTT.

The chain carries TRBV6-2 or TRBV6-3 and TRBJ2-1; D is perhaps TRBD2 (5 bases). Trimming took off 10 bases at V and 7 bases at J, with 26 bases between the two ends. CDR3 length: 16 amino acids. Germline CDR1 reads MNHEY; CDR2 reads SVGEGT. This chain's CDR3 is CAISTPLVKDGNEQFF. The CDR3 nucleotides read TGTGCCATCAGCACCCCACTAGTGAAAGATGGTAATGAGCAGTTCTTC.

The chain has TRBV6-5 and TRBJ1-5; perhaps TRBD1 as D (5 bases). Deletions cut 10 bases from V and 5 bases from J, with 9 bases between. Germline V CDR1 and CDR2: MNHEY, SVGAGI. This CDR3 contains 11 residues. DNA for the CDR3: TGTGCCACCCAGGGTTATCAGCCCCAGCATTTT. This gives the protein CATQGYQPQHF.

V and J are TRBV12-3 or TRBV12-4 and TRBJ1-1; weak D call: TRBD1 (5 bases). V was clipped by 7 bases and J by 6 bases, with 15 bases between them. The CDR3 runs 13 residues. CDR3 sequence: CASTPRVSAEAFF. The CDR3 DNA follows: TGTGCCAGCACACCCAGGGTAAGCGCTGAAGCTTTCTTT.

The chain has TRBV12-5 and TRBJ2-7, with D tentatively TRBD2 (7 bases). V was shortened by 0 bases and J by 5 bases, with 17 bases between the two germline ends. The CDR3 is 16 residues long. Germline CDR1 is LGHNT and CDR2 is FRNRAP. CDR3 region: CASGLVIGGGRNEQYF. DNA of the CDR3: TGTGCTAGTGGTTTGGTGATAGGGGGGGGAAGGAACGAGCAGTACTTC.

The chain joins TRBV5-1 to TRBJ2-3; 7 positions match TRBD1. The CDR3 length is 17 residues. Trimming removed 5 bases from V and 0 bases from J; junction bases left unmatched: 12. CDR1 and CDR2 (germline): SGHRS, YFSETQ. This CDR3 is CASSSTLGTDSTDTQYF. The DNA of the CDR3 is TGCGCCAGCAGTTCAACCCTTGGGACAGATAGCACAGATACGCAGTATTTT.

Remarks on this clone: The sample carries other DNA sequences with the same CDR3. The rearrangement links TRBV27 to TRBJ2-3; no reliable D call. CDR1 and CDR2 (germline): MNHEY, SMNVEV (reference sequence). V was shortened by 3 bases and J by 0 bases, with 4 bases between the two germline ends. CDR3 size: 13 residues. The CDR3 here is CASSFYSTDTQYF. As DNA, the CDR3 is TGTGCCAGCAGTTTCTACAGCACAGATACGCAGTATTTT.

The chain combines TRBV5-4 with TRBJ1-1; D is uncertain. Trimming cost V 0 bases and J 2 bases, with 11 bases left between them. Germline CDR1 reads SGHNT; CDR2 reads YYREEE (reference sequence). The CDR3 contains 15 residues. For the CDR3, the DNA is TGTGCCAGCAGCTTGGGGGTCAGGATAAACACTGAAGCTTTCTTT. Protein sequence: CASSLGVRINTEAFF.

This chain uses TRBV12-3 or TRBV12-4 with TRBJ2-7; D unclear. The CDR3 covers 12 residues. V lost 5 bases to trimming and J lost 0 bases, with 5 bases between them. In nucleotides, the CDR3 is TGTGCCAGCAGTCCTCGCTCCTACGAGCAGTACTTC. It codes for CASSPRSYEQYF.

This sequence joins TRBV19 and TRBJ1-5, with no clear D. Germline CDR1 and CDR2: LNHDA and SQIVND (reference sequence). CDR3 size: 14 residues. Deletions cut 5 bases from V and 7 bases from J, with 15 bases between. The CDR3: CASSFAGLDQPQHF. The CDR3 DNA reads TGTGCCAGTAGTTTTGCGGGCCTTGACCAGCCCCAGCATTTT.

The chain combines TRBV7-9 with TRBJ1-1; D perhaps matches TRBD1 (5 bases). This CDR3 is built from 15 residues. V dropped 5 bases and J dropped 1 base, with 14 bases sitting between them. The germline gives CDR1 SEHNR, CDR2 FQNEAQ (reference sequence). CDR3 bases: TGTGCCAGCAGCCTCCATAAACAGGCGAACACTGAAGCTTTCTTT. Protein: CASSLHKQANTEAFF.

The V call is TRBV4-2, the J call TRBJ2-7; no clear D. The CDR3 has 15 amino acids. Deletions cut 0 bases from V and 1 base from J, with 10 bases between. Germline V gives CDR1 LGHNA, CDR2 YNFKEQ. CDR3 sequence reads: CASSQERLASYEQYF. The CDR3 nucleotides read TGTGCCAGCAGCCAAGAGCGGCTCGCATCCTACGAGCAGTACTTC.

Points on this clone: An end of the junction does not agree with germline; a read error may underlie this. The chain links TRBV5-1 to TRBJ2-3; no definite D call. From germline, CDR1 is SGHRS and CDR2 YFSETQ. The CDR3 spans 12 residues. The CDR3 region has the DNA TGCGCCAGCAGTTTTGAACCAGAAACGCAGTATTTT. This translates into CASSFEPETQYF.

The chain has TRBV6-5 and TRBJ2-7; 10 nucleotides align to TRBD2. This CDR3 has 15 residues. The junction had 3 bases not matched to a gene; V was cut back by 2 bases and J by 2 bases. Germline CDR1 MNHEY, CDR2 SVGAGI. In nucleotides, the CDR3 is TGTGCCAGCAGTTACATAGCGGGGGGCACCTACGAGCAGTACTTC. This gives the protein CASSYIAGGTYEQYF.

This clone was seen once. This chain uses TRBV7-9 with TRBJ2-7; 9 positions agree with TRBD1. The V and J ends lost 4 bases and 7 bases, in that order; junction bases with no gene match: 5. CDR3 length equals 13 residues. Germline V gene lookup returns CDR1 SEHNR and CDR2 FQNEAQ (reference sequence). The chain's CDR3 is CASSYGTGNEQYF. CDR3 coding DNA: TGTGCCAGCAGCTATGGGACAGGGAATGAGCAGTACTTC.

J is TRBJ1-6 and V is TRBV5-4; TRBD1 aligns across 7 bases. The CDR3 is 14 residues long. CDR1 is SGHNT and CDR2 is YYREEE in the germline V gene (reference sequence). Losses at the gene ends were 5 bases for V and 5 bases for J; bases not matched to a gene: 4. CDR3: CASRPTGDNSPLHF. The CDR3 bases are TGTGCCAGCAGACCTACAGGGGATAATTCACCCCTCCACTTT.